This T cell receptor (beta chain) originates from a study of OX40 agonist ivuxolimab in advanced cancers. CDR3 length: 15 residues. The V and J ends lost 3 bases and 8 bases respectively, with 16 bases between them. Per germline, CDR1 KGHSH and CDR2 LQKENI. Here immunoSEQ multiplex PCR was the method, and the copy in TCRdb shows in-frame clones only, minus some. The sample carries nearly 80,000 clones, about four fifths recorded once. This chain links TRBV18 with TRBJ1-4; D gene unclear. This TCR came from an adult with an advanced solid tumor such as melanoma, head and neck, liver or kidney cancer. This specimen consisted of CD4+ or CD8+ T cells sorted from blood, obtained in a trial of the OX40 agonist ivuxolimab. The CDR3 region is CASSPDADRNEKLFF. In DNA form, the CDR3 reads TGTGCCAGCTCACCGGACGCGGACCGAAACGAAAAACTGTTTTTT.